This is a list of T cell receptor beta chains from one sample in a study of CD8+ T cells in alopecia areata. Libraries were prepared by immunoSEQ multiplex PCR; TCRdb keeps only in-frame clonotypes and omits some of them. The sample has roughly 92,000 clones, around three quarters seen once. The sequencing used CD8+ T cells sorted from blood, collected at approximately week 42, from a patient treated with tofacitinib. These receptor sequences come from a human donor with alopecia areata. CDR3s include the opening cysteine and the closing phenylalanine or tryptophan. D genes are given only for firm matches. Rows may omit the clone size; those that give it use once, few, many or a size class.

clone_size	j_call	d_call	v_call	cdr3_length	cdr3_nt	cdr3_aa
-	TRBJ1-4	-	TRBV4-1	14	TGCGCCAGCAGCCAAGGAGCAGGGAGTGAAAAACTGTTTTTT	CASSQGAGSEKLFF
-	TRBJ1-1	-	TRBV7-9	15	TGTGCCAGCAGCCCCCGGCGGGGGACCAACACTGAAGCTTTCTTT	CASSPRRGTNTEAFF
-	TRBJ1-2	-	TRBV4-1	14	TGCGCCAGCAGCCAACCCCCAGGGACGTATGGCTACACCTTC	CASSQPPGTYGYTF
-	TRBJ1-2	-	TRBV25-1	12	TGTGCCAGCTCAGGTCTTAACTATGGCTACACCTTC	CASSGLNYGYTF
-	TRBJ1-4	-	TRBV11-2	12	TGTGCCAGCAGCTCTTGGGGGGGAGAACTGTTTTTT	CASSSWGGELFF
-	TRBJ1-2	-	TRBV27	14	TGTGCCAGCAGTTTATCATCAGATAACTATGGCTACACCTTC	CASSLSSDNYGYTF
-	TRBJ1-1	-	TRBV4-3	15	TGCGCCAGCAGCCAAGATAGTGCAGAGAACACTGAAGCTTTCTTT	CASSQDSAENTEAFF
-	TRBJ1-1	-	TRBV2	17	TGTGCCAGCAGTGAACTCCCGAACTGGGGCGAGAAAACTGAAGCTTTCTTT	CASSELPNWGEKTEAFF
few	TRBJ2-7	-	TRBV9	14	TGTGCCAGCAGCGACCGGGACATTGGCTACGAGCAGTACTTC	CASSDRDIGYEQYF
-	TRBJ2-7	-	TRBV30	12	TGTGCCTGGAGTGTAGTTCGGGGCCAGCAGTACTTC	CAWSVVRGQQYF
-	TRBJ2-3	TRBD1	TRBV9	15	TGTGCCAGCAGCTGGGGACAGGGGGCAGGAGATACGCAGTATTTT	CASSWGQGAGDTQYF
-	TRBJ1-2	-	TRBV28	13	TGTGCCAGCCAAGGGACGGATAACTATGGCTACACCTTC	CASQGTDNYGYTF
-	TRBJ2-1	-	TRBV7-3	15	TGTGCCAGCAGCTCCTCGGGACACGGCTTAAATGAGCAGTTCTTC	CASSSSGHGLNEQFF
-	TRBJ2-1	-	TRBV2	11	TGTGCCAGCACGCTCACGGCTGAGCAGTTCTTC	CASTLTAEQFF
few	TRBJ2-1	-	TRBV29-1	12	TGCAGCGTTAAGCGGCGGGACTTTTGGCAGTTCTTC	CSVKRRDFWQFF
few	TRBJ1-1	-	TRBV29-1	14	TGCAGCGTGGACCCACCGACAGCGAACACTGAAGCTTTCTTT	CSVDPPTANTEAFF
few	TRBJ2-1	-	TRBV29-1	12	TGCAGCGTTGAAGTGGTAGGGGATGGGCAGTTCTTC	CSVEVVGDGQFF
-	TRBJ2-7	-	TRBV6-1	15	TGTGCCAGCAGTTCAACAGGGAGGGGTTTCTCCGAGCAGTACTTC	CASSSTGRGFSEQYF
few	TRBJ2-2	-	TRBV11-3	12	TGTGCCAGCAGCTTAGGGGCCGGGGAGCTGTTTTTT	CASSLGAGELFF
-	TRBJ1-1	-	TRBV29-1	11	TGCAGCGTTGTGTCCGGAACTGAAGCTTTCTTT	CSVVSGTEAFF
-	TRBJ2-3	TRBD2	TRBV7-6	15	TGTGCCAGCAGCTCGACGGGGGGGCCCACAGATACGCAGTATTTT	CASSSTGGPTDTQYF
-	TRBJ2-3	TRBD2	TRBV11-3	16	TGTGCCAGCAGTGGAGCGACTAGCCCTCTTTCAGATACGCAGTATTTT	CASSGATSPLSDTQYF